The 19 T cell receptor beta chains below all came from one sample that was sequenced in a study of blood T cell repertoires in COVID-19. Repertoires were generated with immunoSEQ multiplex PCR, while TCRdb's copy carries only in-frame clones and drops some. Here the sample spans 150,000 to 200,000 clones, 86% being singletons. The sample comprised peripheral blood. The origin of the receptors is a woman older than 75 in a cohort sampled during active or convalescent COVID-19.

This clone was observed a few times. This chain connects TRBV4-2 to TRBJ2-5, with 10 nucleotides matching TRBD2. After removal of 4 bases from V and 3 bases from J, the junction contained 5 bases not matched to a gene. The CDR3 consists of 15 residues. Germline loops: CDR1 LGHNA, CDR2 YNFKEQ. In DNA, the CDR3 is TGTGCCAGCAGCCTTAAGCGGGGGGGAGAAGAGACCCAGTACTTC. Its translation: CASSLKRGGEETQYF.

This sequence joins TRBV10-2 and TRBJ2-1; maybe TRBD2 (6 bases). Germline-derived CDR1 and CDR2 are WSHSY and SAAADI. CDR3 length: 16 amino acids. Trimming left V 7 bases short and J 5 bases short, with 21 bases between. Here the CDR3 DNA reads TGCGCCAGCACTCCAGGACTAAGCGTAGGAGACAATGAGCAGTTCTTC. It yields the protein CASTPGLSVGDNEQFF.

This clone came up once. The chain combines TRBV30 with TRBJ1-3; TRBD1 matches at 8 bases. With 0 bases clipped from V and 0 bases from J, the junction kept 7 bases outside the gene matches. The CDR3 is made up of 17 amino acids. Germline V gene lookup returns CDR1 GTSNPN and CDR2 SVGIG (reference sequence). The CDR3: CAWSVPGQGVSGNTIYF. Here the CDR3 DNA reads TGTGCCTGGAGTGTACCCGGACAGGGCGTCTCTGGAAACACCATATATTTT.

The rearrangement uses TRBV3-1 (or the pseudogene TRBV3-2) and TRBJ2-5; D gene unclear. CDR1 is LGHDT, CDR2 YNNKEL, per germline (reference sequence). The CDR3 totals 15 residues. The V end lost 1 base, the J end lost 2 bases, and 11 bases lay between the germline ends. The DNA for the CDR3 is TGTGCCAGCAGCCAAGGAAAAAGAGCACAAGAGACCCAGTACTTC. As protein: CASSQGKRAQETQYF.

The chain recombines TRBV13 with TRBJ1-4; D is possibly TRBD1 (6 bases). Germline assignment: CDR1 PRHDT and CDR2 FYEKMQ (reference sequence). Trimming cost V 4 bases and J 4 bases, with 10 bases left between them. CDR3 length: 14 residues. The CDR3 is CASSSTGNNEKLFF. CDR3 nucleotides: TGTGCCAGCAGCTCGACAGGAAATAATGAAAAACTGTTTTTT.

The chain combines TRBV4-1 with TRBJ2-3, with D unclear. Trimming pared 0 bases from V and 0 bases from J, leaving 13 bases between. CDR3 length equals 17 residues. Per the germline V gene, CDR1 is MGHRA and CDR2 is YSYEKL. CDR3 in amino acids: CASSQDPGGSSTDTQYF. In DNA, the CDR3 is TGCGCCAGCAGCCAAGATCCCGGCGGTTCTAGCACAGATACGCAGTATTTT.

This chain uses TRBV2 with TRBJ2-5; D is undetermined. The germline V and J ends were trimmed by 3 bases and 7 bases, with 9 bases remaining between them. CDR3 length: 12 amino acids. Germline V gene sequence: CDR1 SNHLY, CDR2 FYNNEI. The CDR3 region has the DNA TGTGCCAGCAGTGAGGGCCACTGGACCCAGTACTTC. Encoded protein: CASSEGHWTQYF.

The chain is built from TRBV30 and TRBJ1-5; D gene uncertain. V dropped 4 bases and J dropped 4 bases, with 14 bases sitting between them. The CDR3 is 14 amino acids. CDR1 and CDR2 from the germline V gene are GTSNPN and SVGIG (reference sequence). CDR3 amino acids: CAWNPGRSNQPQHF. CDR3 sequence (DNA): TGTGCCTGGAACCCGGGTCGTTCGAATCAGCCCCAGCATTTT.

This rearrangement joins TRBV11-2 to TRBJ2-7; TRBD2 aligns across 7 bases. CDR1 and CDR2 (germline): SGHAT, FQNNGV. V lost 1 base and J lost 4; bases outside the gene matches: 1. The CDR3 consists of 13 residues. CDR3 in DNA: TGTGCCAGCAGCTTAGGAGCGGGATACGAGCAGTACGTC. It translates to CASSLGAGYEQYV.

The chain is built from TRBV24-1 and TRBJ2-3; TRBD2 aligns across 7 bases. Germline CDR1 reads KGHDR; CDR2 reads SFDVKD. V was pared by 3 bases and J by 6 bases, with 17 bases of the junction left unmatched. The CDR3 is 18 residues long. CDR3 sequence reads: CATSDLAIGGNEGDTQYF. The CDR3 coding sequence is TGTGCCACCAGTGATCTAGCCATCGGGGGGAACGAGGGGGATACGCAGTATTTT.

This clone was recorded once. The CDR3 nucleotides are TGTGCCAGCAGCAAGAGGCGGAGATTCAATCAGCCCCAGCATTTT. This codes for CASSKRRRFNQPQHF. J is TRBJ1-5 and V is TRBV21-1. TRBV21-1 has pseudogene status. This CDR3 spans 15 amino acids.

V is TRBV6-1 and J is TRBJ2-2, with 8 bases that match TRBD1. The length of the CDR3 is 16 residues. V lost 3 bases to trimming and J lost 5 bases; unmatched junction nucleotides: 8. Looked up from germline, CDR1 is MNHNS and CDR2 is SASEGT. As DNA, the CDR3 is TGTGCCAGCAGTGAGAGTAACAGGGGGTGGACCGGGGAGCTGTTTTTT. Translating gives CASSESNRGWTGELFF.

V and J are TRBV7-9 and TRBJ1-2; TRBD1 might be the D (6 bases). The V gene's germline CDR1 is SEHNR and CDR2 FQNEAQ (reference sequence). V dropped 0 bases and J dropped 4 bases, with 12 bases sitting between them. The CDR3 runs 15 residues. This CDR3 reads CASSLATGHSYGYTF. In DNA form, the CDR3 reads TGTGCCAGCAGCTTAGCAACGGGACACAGCTATGGCTACACCTTC. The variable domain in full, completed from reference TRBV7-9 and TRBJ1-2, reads DTGVSQNPRHKITKRGQNVTFRCDPISEHNRLYWYRQTLGQGPEFLTYFQNEAQLEKSRLLSDRFSAERPKGSFSTLEIQRTEQGDSAMYLCASSLATGHSYGYTFGSGTRLTVV.

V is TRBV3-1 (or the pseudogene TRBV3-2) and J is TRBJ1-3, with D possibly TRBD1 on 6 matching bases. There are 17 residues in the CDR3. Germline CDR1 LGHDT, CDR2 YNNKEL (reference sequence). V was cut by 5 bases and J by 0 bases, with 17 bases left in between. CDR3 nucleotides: TGTGCCAGCAGCACAACATTCAGGGGCACCTCTGGAAACACCATATATTTT. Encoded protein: CASSTTFRGTSGNTIYF.

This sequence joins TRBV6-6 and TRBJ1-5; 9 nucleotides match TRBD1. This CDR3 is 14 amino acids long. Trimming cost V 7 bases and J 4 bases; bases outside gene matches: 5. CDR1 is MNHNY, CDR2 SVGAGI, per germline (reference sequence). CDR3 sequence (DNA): TGTGCCAGCACAGAGGACAGGGGAAATCAGCCCCAGCATTTT. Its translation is CASTEDRGNQPQHF.

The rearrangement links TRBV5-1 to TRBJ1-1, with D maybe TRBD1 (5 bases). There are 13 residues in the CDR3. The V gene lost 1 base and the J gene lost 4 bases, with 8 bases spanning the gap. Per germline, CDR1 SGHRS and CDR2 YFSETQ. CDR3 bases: TGCGCCAGCAGCTTGTTTGACAGCACTGAAGCTTTCTTT. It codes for CASSLFDSTEAFF.

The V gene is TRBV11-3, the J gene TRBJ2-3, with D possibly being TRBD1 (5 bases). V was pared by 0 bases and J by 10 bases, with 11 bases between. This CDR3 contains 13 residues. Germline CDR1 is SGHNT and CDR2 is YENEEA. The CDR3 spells CASSLDQAGPQYF. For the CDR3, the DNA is TGTGCCAGCAGCTTAGATCAAGCAGGGCCGCAGTATTTT.

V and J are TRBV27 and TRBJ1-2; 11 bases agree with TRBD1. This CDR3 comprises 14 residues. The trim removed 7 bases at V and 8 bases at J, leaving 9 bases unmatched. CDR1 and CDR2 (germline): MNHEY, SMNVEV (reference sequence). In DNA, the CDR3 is TGTGCCAGCACCAGGACAGGGGGCCTGAGGGGCTACACCTTC. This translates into CASTRTGGLRGYTF.

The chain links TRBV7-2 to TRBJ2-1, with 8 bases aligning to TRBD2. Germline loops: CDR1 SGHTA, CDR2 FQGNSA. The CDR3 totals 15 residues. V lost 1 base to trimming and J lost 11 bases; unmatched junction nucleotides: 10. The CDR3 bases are TGTGCCAGCAGCTTAGTCCCGGGACTAGGGGACCAGCAGTTCTTC. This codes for CASSLVPGLGDQQFF.